What follows are 27 T cell receptor beta chains derived from one specimen sequenced in a study of T cells in Graves' hyperthyroidism and ophthalmopathy. The source material, RNA transcripts, was used to amplify TCR beta CDR3 regions. During a first-round RT-PCR of the TCR CDR3, the HTBI primer set was used. MiXCR, run by TCRdb on the multiplex PCR reads, gives a single entry per CDR3 protein. The data show around 570,000 distinct CDR3 sequences, around 20% seen once. Sample: blood. The source is a man aged 40-49 years with Graves' ophthalmopathy.

A few counts support this clonotype. V usage is TRBV7-6 and J usage is TRBJ2-5; D ambiguous. Trimming stripped 5 bases from V and 0 bases from J, with 10 bases between. This CDR3 has 14 amino acids. Germline CDR1 and CDR2: SGHVS and FNYEAQ. CDR3 sequence reads: CASSVFEHQETQYF. Written as DNA, the CDR3 is TGTGCCAGCAGCGTTTTTGAACACCAAGAGACCCAGTACTTC.

Only one count was recorded for this clonotype. J is TRBJ1-5 and V is TRBV6-1, with TRBD1 matching 11 bases. The CDR3 runs to 15 residues. Germline lookup yields CDR1 MNHNS and CDR2 SASEGT. Unmatched junction bases numbered 7, after V lost 6 bases and J lost 6 bases. CDR3: CASRSGQGAVQPQHF. The CDR3, as DNA: TGTGCCAGCAGATCAGGACAGGGGGCTGTTCAGCCCCAGCATTTT.

This clonotype has only a few counts. The rearrangement links TRBV20-1 to TRBJ2-2; D may match TRBD1 or TRBD2 (5 bases each). Between the trimmed V and J ends, which lost 7 bases and 6 bases, there was a span of 12 bases. Germline-derived CDR1 and CDR2 are DFQATT and SNEGSKA (reference sequence). CDR3 size: 12 residues. In DNA, the CDR3 is TGCAGTGGGGGGTTATTAGCCGGGGAGCTGTTTTTT. Translating it yields CSGGLLAGELFF.

This clonotype came up a few times. The chain links TRBV9 to TRBJ2-7, with TRBD1 matching over 7 bases. Germline-derived CDR1 and CDR2 are SGDLS and YYNGEE. The CDR3 length is 14 residues. V gave up 4 bases and J gave up 6 bases; unmatched junction bases: 10. CDR3 in amino acids: CASSPDGDSSEQYF. In DNA form, the CDR3 reads TGTGCCAGCAGCCCCGACGGGGACAGTTCCGAGCAGTACTTC.

This clonotype was found many times. The rearrangement links TRBV20-1 to TRBJ2-3; no definite D call. Germline-derived CDR1 and CDR2 are DFQATT and SNEGSKA (reference sequence). Deletions cut 7 bases from V and 5 bases from J, with 16 bases between. CDR3 length: 13 residues. DNA of the CDR3: TGCAGTGTACAGACCAGGATGGGAGATACGCAGTATTTT. Translation gives CSVQTRMGDTQYF.

This sequence joins TRBV10-3 and TRBJ2-6, with D possibly being TRBD2 (5 bases). Per germline, CDR1 ENHRY and CDR2 SYGVKD. This CDR3 is 17 amino acids long. V gave up 10 bases and J gave up 2 bases, with 21 bases separating them. The CDR3 DNA follows: TGTGCCAGTGAAGAGGGTAGGGTGGGAGCTGGGGCCAACGTCCTGACTTTC. Translated: CASEEGRVGAGANVLTF.

There are a few counts of this clonotype. The rearrangement uses TRBV6-6 and TRBJ2-2; D remains unclear. The germline V and J ends were trimmed by 0 bases and 3 bases, with 8 bases remaining between them. CDR1 is MNHNY, CDR2 SVGAGI, per germline (reference sequence). This CDR3 has 15 residues. This chain's CDR3 is CASSYSGAYTGELFF. The CDR3 coding sequence is TGTGCCAGCAGTTACTCTGGTGCATACACCGGGGAGCTGTTTTTT.

This clonotype was seen many times. The chain links TRBV7-9 to TRBJ2-1, with TRBD2 matching 7 bases. The CDR3 is 15 residues long. The V and J ends lost 1 base and 6 bases, in that order; junction bases with no gene match: 6. The germline V gene encodes CDR1 SEHNR and CDR2 FQNEAQ (reference sequence). DNA for the CDR3: TGTGCCAGCAGCTTAGTCGGCGGGAGTATCAATGAGCAGTTCTTC. This gives the protein CASSLVGGSINEQFF.

This clonotype was seen a handful of times. The genes are TRBV6-1 and TRBJ2-3, with 7 bases matching TRBD2. The CDR3 consists of 13 residues. In germline, CDR1 is MNHNS, CDR2 SASEGT. The ends lost 11 bases at V and 3 bases at J; junction bases unmatched: 8. Here the CDR3 DNA reads TGTGCCGAGGGTGGGGGGGGGACAGATACGCAGTATTTT. It yields the protein CAEGGGGTDTQYF.

This clonotype showed up just a few times. The chain uses TRBV5-6 and TRBJ2-5; no reliable D call. The CDR3 runs 13 residues. The V end was cut by 1 base, the J end by 3 bases, with 7 bases between. CDR1 SGHDT and CDR2 YYEEEE come from the germline V gene. The CDR3 DNA reads TGTGCCAGCAGCTTGCCAGACAAAGAGACCCAGTACTTC. Its protein product is CASSLPDKETQYF.

The chain combines TRBV4-2 with TRBJ2-3; no clear D. The germline gives CDR1 LGHNA, CDR2 YNFKEQ. The length of the CDR3 is 16 residues. Trimming stripped 1 base from V and 4 bases from J, with 15 bases between. CDR3 sequence reads: CASSQGVQTLADTQYF. The CDR3, as DNA: TGTGCCAGCAGCCAAGGGGTTCAAACCTTGGCAGATACGCAGTATTTT.

Only a few counts were recorded for this clonotype. The genes are TRBV7-8 and TRBJ2-1, with 8 bases identical to TRBD2. Trimming removed 7 bases from V and 7 bases from J; junction bases left unmatched: 12. CDR1 and CDR2 (germline): SGHVS, FQNEAQ. CDR3 length equals 15 residues. The CDR3 region is CASTPDSGTRNEQFF. The CDR3 nucleotides read TGTGCCAGCACCCCGGATAGCGGGACACGGAATGAGCAGTTCTTC.

This clonotype was seen repeatedly, ten times or more. The gene calls are TRBV2 and TRBJ2-3, with 7 nucleotides matching TRBD2. The CDR3 has 15 residues. V trimming: 2 bases; J trimming: 5 bases; junction bases outside the gene matches: 7. The V gene's germline CDR1 is SNHLY and CDR2 FYNNEI. CDR3 DNA: TGTGCCAGCAGTGAATACGGGAGGAAGTTAGATACGCAGTATTTT. Amino acid sequence: CASSEYGRKLDTQYF.

Concerning this clonotype itself: A much larger clone lies one base from this, so it may be a read error. Since no conserved phenylalanine or tryptophan closes the CDR3, a read error is the likely cause. The chain combines TRBV11-1 with TRBJ2-5; 7 bases line up with TRBD2. Unmatched junction bases numbered 9, after V lost 3 bases and J lost 2 bases. This CDR3 region has 16 residues. CDR1 SGHAT and CDR2 FQDESV come from the germline V gene (reference sequence). CDR3 sequence (DNA): TGTGCCAGCAGCTTTATAGGCGGGGGACGACAAGAGACCCAGTACCTC. It codes for CASSFIGGGRQETQYL.

This clonotype was picked up many times. The chain combines TRBV27 with TRBJ2-5; D may be TRBD2 (7 bases). This CDR3 has 15 residues. Trimming stripped 1 base from V and 5 bases from J, with 14 bases between. CDR1 and CDR2 (germline): MNHEY, SMNVEV (reference sequence). The chain's CDR3 is CASSLYGGQLETQYF. CDR3 nucleotides: TGTGCCAGCAGTTTATACGGGGGGCAGCTGGAGACCCAGTACTTC.

The chain joins TRBV27 to TRBJ2-7; TRBD2 agrees at 10 bases. J gave up 4 bases and V 6 bases, and 3 bases lay outside the gene matches. CDR3 length equals 13 residues. Germline V gene lookup returns CDR1 MNHEY and CDR2 SMNVEV (reference sequence). The CDR3 is CASRDSGGYEQYF. CDR3 coding DNA: TGTGCCAGCAGGGATAGCGGGGGGTACGAGCAGTACTTC.

The chain combines TRBV6-6 with TRBJ2-3, with D unclear. The length of the CDR3 is 13 residues. Trimming left V 0 bases short and J 3 bases short, with 4 bases between. In germline, CDR1 is MNHNY, CDR2 SVGAGI (reference sequence). This CDR3 reads CASSYSQTDTQYF. The CDR3 bases are TGTGCCAGCAGTTACTCGCAGACAGATACGCAGTATTTT.

The chain links TRBV29-1 to TRBJ2-7, with 11 nucleotides matching TRBD2. With V trimmed by 6 bases and J by 2 bases, 6 bases remained unmatched. Germline V lookup: CDR1 SQVTM, CDR2 ANQGSEA. This CDR3 is 14 amino acids long. The CDR3 nucleotides read TGCAGCGTCCTGACTAGCGGGGCCGCCTACGAGCAGTACTTC. Residues: CSVLTSGAAYEQYF.

This clonotype was recorded at least ten times. The DNA for the CDR3 is TGTGCCAGCAGTTTCTACTCTCAGCCCCAGCATTTT. This sequence encodes CASSFYSQPQHF. The chain has TRBV28 and TRBJ1-5; D not certain. In germline, CDR1 is MDHEN, CDR2 SYDVKM. CDR3 length: 12 residues. Trimming took off 3 bases at V and 6 bases at J, with 6 bases between the two ends. Combining the CDR3 with reference TRBV28 and TRBJ1-5 gives the whole variable domain DVKVTQSSRYLVKRTGEKVFLECVQDMDHENMFWYRQDPGLGLRLIYFSYDVKMKEKGDIPEGYSVSREKKERFSLILESASTNQTSMYLCASSFYSQPQHFGDGTRLSIL.

There are many counts of this clonotype. The rearrangement uses TRBV30 and TRBJ1-2, with a tentative D call TRBD1 (5 bases). CDR3 size: 12 residues. Germline CDR1 reads GTSNPN; CDR2 reads SVGIG (reference sequence). The V end was cut by 3 bases, the J end by 6 bases, with 11 bases between. CDR3 bases: TGTGCCTGGAGGTGGGGGGGAGATGGCTACACCTTC. It specifies CAWRWGGDGYTF.

This clonotype was picked up many times. The chain employs TRBV3-1 and TRBJ2-5; D may be TRBD1 or TRBD2 (5 bases each). V was cut by 0 bases and J by 1 base, with 9 bases left in between. Germline values: CDR1 LGHDT, CDR2 YNNKEL (reference sequence). This CDR3 contains 15 residues. The CDR3 sequence: CASSQDLGAQETQYF. The CDR3 nucleotides are TGTGCCAGCAGCCAAGATCTCGGGGCCCAAGAGACCCAGTACTTC.

The rearrangement joins TRBV6-2 or TRBV6-3 to TRBJ2-6; no definite D call. V was pared by 6 bases and J by 0 bases, with 6 bases between. The CDR3 totals 14 residues. CDR1 is MNHEY, CDR2 SVGEGT, per germline. The CDR3 sequence is CASRESSGANVLTF. CDR3 sequence (DNA): TGTGCCAGCAGAGAGTCCTCTGGGGCCAACGTCCTGACTTTC.

This chain uses TRBV6-1 with TRBJ2-2; 8 bases align to TRBD2. The germline CDR1 and CDR2 sequences are MNHNS and SASEGT. The ends lost 7 bases at V and 4 bases at J; junction bases unmatched: 14. CDR3 length: 17 amino acids. The CDR3 here is CASTYGRGSGGTGELFF. CDR3 nucleotide sequence: TGTGCCAGCACCTACGGGAGGGGAAGCGGGGGCACCGGGGAGCTGTTTTTT.

In its sample, this clonotype was seen a few times. This sequence joins TRBV10-3 and TRBJ2-1; no firm D call. With 4 bases removed from V and 1 base from J, the gap between germline ends came to 11 bases. From germline, CDR1 is ENHRY and CDR2 SYGVKD. This CDR3 region has 15 residues. Here the CDR3 DNA reads TGTGCCATCAGTGGGAACAAGGGTTCCTACAATGAGCAGTTCTTC. This translates into CAISGNKGSYNEQFF.

This clonotype appeared many times. This chain connects TRBV27 to TRBJ1-2; 9 bases agree with TRBD1. The V gene end was trimmed by 6 bases and the J gene end by 8 bases; junction bases not matched to a gene: 13. Germline V lookup: CDR1 MNHEY, CDR2 SMNVEV (reference sequence). This CDR3 is 15 amino acids long. CDR3 region: CASSILGQGVRGYTF. CDR3 coding DNA: TGTGCCAGCAGCATTTTGGGACAGGGCGTGAGGGGCTACACCTTC.

This clonotype was recorded a few times. CDR3 sequence (DNA): TGCAGCGTGCTGGGGGGCAATGAGCAGTTCTTC. Protein product: CSVLGGNEQFF. The gene calls are TRBV29-1 and TRBJ2-1; D might be TRBD2 (6 bases). Germline lookup yields CDR1 SQVTM and CDR2 ANQGSEA. Trimming took off 6 bases at V and 6 bases at J, with 9 bases between the two ends. The CDR3 sequence is 11 residues long.

This clonotype was observed at least ten times. V and J are TRBV18 and TRBJ2-7; 11 nucleotides match TRBD1. In germline, CDR1 is KGHSH, CDR2 LQKENI. J was trimmed by 2 bases and V by 0 bases; bases with no gene match: 3. The CDR3 consists of 16 residues. Here the CDR3 reads CASSPPTGQGAYEQYF. CDR3 coding DNA: TGTGCCAGCTCACCACCGACGGGACAGGGGGCCTACGAGCAGTACTTC.